A selection of T cell receptor beta chains follows, all from one sample in a study of response to subunit inactivated influenza vaccine. TCRdb ran MiXCR on the RT-PCR reads and lists one entry per CDR3 protein. The sample has around 580,000 distinct CDR3 sequences; 13% to 15% are singletons. The specimen comprised PBMCs from blood, sampled 11 to 12 days after vaccination. Receptors were obtained from a middle-aged man who received an inactivated influenza vaccine. Both conserved end residues are part of each CDR3. D genes are given only for firm matches.

J gene,V gene,D gene,CDR3 protein
TRBJ2-1,TRBV28,NA,CASSNPTVSSYEQFF
TRBJ2-2,TRBV10-3,TRBD2,CAIRRGGLAENTGELFF
TRBJ1-1,TRBV7-9,NA,CASSLAAGPKGTEAFF
TRBJ1-3,TRBV4-3,NA,CASSQVMGHTIYF
TRBJ1-1,TRBV25-1,NA,CASSEVADTEAFF
TRBJ2-7,TRBV20-1,TRBD1,CSGKGQSSYEQYF
TRBJ1-1,TRBV7-9,TRBD1,CASSLGDSEAFF
TRBJ2-5,TRBV6-2/TRBV6-3,TRBD2,CASSYSSREVETQYF
TRBJ2-3,TRBV11-2,TRBD2,CASSWGRTSDTQYF
TRBJ2-5,TRBV3-1,NA,CASSQRGETGTQYF
TRBJ2-1,TRBV7-9,NA,CASSLMLNEQFF
TRBJ2-1,TRBV24-1,TRBD1,CATSSLGQGAVEQFF
TRBJ2-2,TRBV2,TRBD2,CASRFGTTLEELFF
TRBJ1-1,TRBV12-3/TRBV12-4,TRBD1,CASSFSGGGNTEAFF
TRBJ1-2,TRBV4-3,NA,CASSQDRETNYGYTF
TRBJ1-1,TRBV5-6,NA,CASNVRWRNTEAFF
TRBJ2-1,TRBV14,TRBD1,CASSDRGEQFF
TRBJ2-5,TRBV7-2,NA,CASSLGVTRRETQYF
TRBJ2-3,TRBV9,NA,CASSVSNADTQYF
TRBJ1-2,TRBV28,NA,CASSLLPGGIYGYTF
TRBJ2-2,TRBV6-1,TRBD2,CASRRPGTSNTGELFF
TRBJ1-1,TRBV20-1,NA,CSARKGADTEAFF
TRBJ2-1,TRBV20-1,NA,CSASKTHNEQFF
TRBJ1-6,TRBV29-1,NA,CSVASGPLNSPLHF
TRBJ2-7,TRBV12-3/TRBV12-4,TRBD2,CASSLGGSALYEQYF
TRBJ2-3,TRBV28,TRBD2,CASSQSGLAGVGSSTDTQYF
TRBJ2-3,TRBV15,TRBD2,CATMSGGPRDTQYF
TRBJ2-7,TRBV5-1,NA,CASSLLGKSYEQYF